This T cell receptor (beta chain) came from a study of blood T cell repertoires in COVID-19. Background on the study: Material from acute and convalescent COVID-19 was sourced from the United States, Italy and Spain.

Profiled with immunoSEQ multiplex PCR; TCRdb holds only in-frame clones, not every one. The table has tens of thousands of clones, approximately 86% seen once; the top ten hold over 20%. CDR3 length: 16 amino acids. V shed 3 bases and J shed 3 bases, with 13 bases lying between them. CDR1 SGHRS and CDR2 YFSETQ come from the germline V gene. The source material was peripheral blood. This clonotype originated in a woman older than 75 in a cohort sampled during active or convalescent COVID-19. The gene calls are TRBV5-1 and TRBJ1-6, with D unresolved. This CDR3 reads CASSSRGGDYNSPLHF. The CDR3 DNA follows: TGCGCCAGCAGCTCTCGGGGAGGAGACTATAATTCACCCCTCCACTTT.